What follows are 27 T cell receptor beta chains derived from one specimen sequenced in a study of CD8+CD57+ T cells in acquired aplastic anemia. Profiling of TCR beta VDJ combinations and CDR3 sequences used genomic DNA as template. TCRdb passed the reads through MiXCR, listing each CDR3 protein once. The table shows about 170,000 distinct CDR3 sequences, with around 45% occurring only once. What was sequenced was sorted CD4+, CD8+, or CD8+CD57+ T cells (not recorded which) from PBMCs. The receptors come from a human donor in good health.

This chain connects TRBV18 to TRBJ1-2, with D hard to call. V shed 5 bases and J shed 7 bases, with 11 bases lying between them. Germline assignment: CDR1 KGHSH and CDR2 LQKENI. There are 12 residues in the CDR3. The CDR3 loop is CASSTPDSGYTF. The CDR3 coding sequence is TGTGCCAGCTCAACGCCAGACTCTGGCTACACCTTC.

This clonotype was detected ten times or more. The V gene is TRBV7-9, the J gene TRBJ1-2, with D perhaps TRBD1 (5 bases). Germline V lookup: CDR1 SEHNR, CDR2 FQNEAQ (reference sequence). The CDR3 runs to 14 residues. Trimming took 1 base from V and 2 from J, leaving 8 bases between them. The CDR3, as DNA: TGTGCCAGCAGCTTAGATTGGGACAACTATGGCTACACCTTC. Its translation is CASSLDWDNYGYTF.

The chain links TRBV25-1 to TRBJ1-1; 9 positions match TRBD1. V was clipped by 4 bases and J by 4 bases; unmatched bases: 4. This CDR3 region has 14 residues. Per germline, CDR1 MGHDK and CDR2 SYGVNS. CDR3 sequence (DNA): TGTGCCAGCAGTGGGCAGACAGGGGGCACTGAAGCTTTCTTT. It encodes CASSGQTGGTEAFF.

The V call is TRBV9, the J call TRBJ1-5, with 9 bases matching TRBD1. J was trimmed by 2 bases and V by 4 bases; bases with no gene match: 7. Germline-derived CDR1 and CDR2 are SGDLS and YYNGEE. CDR3 length equals 16 residues. CDR3 region: CASSCRDRAGNQPQHF. The DNA for the CDR3 is TGTGCCAGCAGCTGCCGGGACAGGGCCGGCAATCAGCCCCAGCATTTT.

The chain links TRBV11-2 to TRBJ2-7; D is undetermined. Trimming took off 4 bases at V and 5 bases at J, with 3 bases between the two ends. This CDR3 is 10 amino acids long. The germline CDR1 and CDR2 sequences are SGHAT and FQNNGV. This CDR3 reads CASSYNEQYF. CDR3 sequence (DNA): TGTGCCAGCAGCTACAACGAGCAGTACTTC.

This clonotype has only one observation. The genes are TRBV2 and TRBJ2-2, with D perhaps assigned TRBD1 or TRBD2 (5 bases each). V was cut by 0 bases and J by 4 bases, with 9 bases left in between. This CDR3 is 15 amino acids long. CDR1 SNHLY and CDR2 FYNNEI come from the germline V gene. The CDR3 loop is CASSEAARGTGELFF. DNA for the CDR3: TGTGCCAGCAGTGAAGCGGCGAGGGGCACCGGGGAGCTGTTTTTT.

This clonotype has only a few counts. The chain links TRBV7-8 to TRBJ2-5; no reliable D call. The ends were cut back, 5 bases at V and 5 bases at J, with 9 bases in the middle. The germline gives CDR1 SGHVS, CDR2 FQNEAQ. CDR3 length: 12 residues. CDR3 DNA: TGTGCCAGCAGCCCGAGTTGGGAGACCCAGTACTTC. It encodes CASSPSWETQYF. Looking up the rest from reference TRBV7-8 and TRBJ2-5 gives the full variable domain: GAGVSQSPRYKVAKRGQDVALRCDPISGHVSLFWYQQALGQGPEFLTYFQNEAQLDKSGLPSDRFFAERPEGSVSTLKIQRTQQEDSAVYLCASSPSWETQYFGPGTRLLVL.

The V and J genes are TRBV28 and TRBJ1-1; no reliable D call. The CDR3 is made up of 14 amino acids. Trimming left V 3 bases short and J 0 bases short, with 8 bases between. Germline lookup yields CDR1 MDHEN and CDR2 SYDVKM. The DNA of the CDR3 is TGTGCCAGCAGTTTTGCAGCCATGAACACTGAAGCTTTCTTT. This translates into CASSFAAMNTEAFF.

This chain links TRBV2 with TRBJ2-7; TRBD1 agrees at 8 bases. V lost 5 bases to trimming and J lost 9 bases; unmatched junction nucleotides: 12. Looked up from germline, CDR1 is SNHLY and CDR2 is FYNNEI. The CDR3 sequence is 14 residues long. The CDR3 DNA reads TGTGCCAGCAGTTACTCTACGACAGGGGAACTGCAGTACTTC. This codes for CASSYSTTGELQYF.

This clonotype has a single count. V is TRBV24-1 and J is TRBJ2-1; no reliable D call. V dropped 3 bases and J dropped 6 bases, with 5 bases sitting between them. The length of the CDR3 is 12 residues. The V gene's germline CDR1 is KGHDR and CDR2 SFDVKD. The chain's CDR3 is CATSDLSNEQFF. CDR3 DNA: TGTGCCACCAGTGATCTGAGCAATGAGCAGTTCTTC.

Comments on this clonotype: A much more abundant neighbour one base away suggests this may be a read error. This chain joins TRBV5-1 and TRBJ2-1; D is perhaps TRBD2 (5 bases). The germline CDR1 and CDR2 sequences are SGHRS and YFSETQ. This CDR3 spans 13 amino acids. The CDR3 DNA sequence: TGCGCCAGCAGCTTGGGAGGGAACAATGTGCAGTTCTTC. This gives the protein CASSLGGNNVQFF. Variable domain in full (rest from reference TRBV5-1 and TRBJ2-1): KAGVTQTPRYLIKTRGQQVTLSCSPISGHRSVSWYQQTPGQGLQFLFEYFSETQRNKGNFPGRFSGRQFSNSRSEMNVSTLELGDSALYLCASSLGGNNVQFFGPGTRLTVL.

There are many counts of this clonotype. The genes are TRBV10-3 and TRBJ2-3; TRBD1 matches at 11 bases. The CDR3 runs to 16 residues. V lost 6 bases, J lost 0 bases, and 5 bases stayed unmatched. The germline V gene encodes CDR1 ENHRY and CDR2 SYGVKD. The CDR3 coding sequence is TGTGCCATCAGAGCCGGGACAGGGGGTAGCACAGATACGCAGTATTTT. Translating gives CAIRAGTGGSTDTQYF.

About this clonotype: A much larger clone is a single base away; this may be a read error. The chain combines TRBV14 with TRBJ2-1; TRBD1 is a possible D gene (5 bases). Trimming cost V 1 base and J 9 bases, with 13 bases left between them. CDR1 and CDR2 (germline): SGHDN, FVKESK. The CDR3 has 14 residues. CDR3 sequence reads: CASSQALGRGEQFF. The CDR3 DNA follows: TGTGCCAGCAGCCAAGCACTGGGTAGGGGTGAGCAGTTCTTC.

The chain has TRBV2 and TRBJ1-1; no definite D call. Germline values: CDR1 SNHLY, CDR2 FYNNEI. The CDR3 covers 12 residues. Trimming left V 2 bases short and J 8 bases short, with 9 bases between. CDR3 in amino acids: CASSERRAEAFF. CDR3 nucleotides: TGTGCCAGCAGTGAAAGGCGGGCAGAAGCTTTCTTT.

This clonotype was counted between two and nine times. V usage is TRBV24-1 and J usage is TRBJ2-7; weak D call: TRBD2 (5 bases). CDR3 length: 12 residues. The germline CDR1 and CDR2 sequences are KGHDR and SFDVKD. With 7 bases removed from V and 2 bases from J, the gap between germline ends came to 8 bases. CDR3 in amino acids: CATRLGTYEQYF. Written as DNA, the CDR3 is TGTGCCACCAGACTCGGGACCTACGAGCAGTACTTC.

At least ten counts were recorded for this clonotype. The CDR3 sequence is CASSLAYGTSGYTF. The CDR3 DNA reads TGTGCCAGCAGCTTGGCTTACGGGACATCTGGCTACACCTTC. The V call is TRBV5-6, the J call TRBJ1-2, with D perhaps matching TRBD1 (6 bases). Germline V gene sequence: CDR1 SGHDT, CDR2 YYEEEE. Trimming stripped 0 bases from V and 7 bases from J, with 13 bases between. The length of the CDR3 is 14 residues.

There are a few counts of this clonotype. This chain uses TRBV6-5 with TRBJ1-2; a weak D match, TRBD1 (5 bases). In germline, CDR1 is MNHEY, CDR2 SVGAGI. Trimming pared 0 bases from V and 0 bases from J, leaving 20 bases between. This CDR3 region has 19 residues. This CDR3 is CASSYSLRGLERTNYGYTF. The DNA for the CDR3 is TGTGCCAGCAGTTACTCCCTGAGGGGACTAGAGCGCACTAACTATGGCTACACCTTC.

This clonotype was observed at least ten times. This chain links TRBV12-3 or TRBV12-4 with TRBJ2-5; 13 positions match TRBD2. The CDR3 covers 14 residues. V shed 0 bases, J shed 11 bases, and the junction held 3 bases outside the gene matches. The CDR3 coding sequence is TGTGCCAGCAGTTTAGCGGGACTAGCGGGGTCTCAGTACTTC. Encoded protein: CASSLAGLAGSQYF.

In its sample, this clonotype was seen many times. This chain uses TRBV20-1 with TRBJ2-3; no firm D call. This CDR3 contains 12 residues. V gave up 1 base and J gave up 4 bases, with 6 bases separating them. Germline-derived CDR1 and CDR2 are DFQATT and SNEGSKA (reference sequence). The CDR3 is CSARASSDTQYF. CDR3 DNA: TGCAGTGCTAGAGCATCTTCAGATACGCAGTATTTT.

This clonotype was detected ten times or more. The genes are TRBV20-1 and TRBJ2-7; D is perhaps TRBD1 (7 bases). V dropped 6 bases and J dropped 2 bases, with 14 bases sitting between them. Germline CDR1 is DFQATT and CDR2 is SNEGSKA (reference sequence). This CDR3 region has 13 residues. The CDR3 reads CSARPGGTYEQYF. CDR3 nucleotide sequence: TGCAGTGCCCGCCCAGGGGGGACCTACGAGCAGTACTTC.

This clonotype was counted at least ten times. The chain recombines TRBV7-8 with TRBJ1-5; TRBD1 might be the D (5 bases). V was shortened by 3 bases and J by 7 bases, with 10 bases between the two germline ends. This CDR3 has 13 amino acids. CDR1 is SGHVS and CDR2 is FQNEAQ in the germline V gene. The CDR3 loop reads CASSFEGLQPQHF. CDR3 DNA: TGTGCCAGCAGCTTCGAGGGGTTACAGCCCCAGCATTTT.

The CDR3 spells CASRWPAGERTDTQYF. CDR3 in DNA: TGTGCCAGTAGGTGGCCAGCGGGGGAGAGGACAGATACGCAGTATTTT. This sequence joins TRBV19 and TRBJ2-3; TRBD2 matches 8 bases. Germline CDR1 is LNHDA and CDR2 is SQIVND (reference sequence). This CDR3 contains 16 residues. Losses at the gene ends were 6 bases for V and 3 bases for J; bases not matched to a gene: 11.

A note on this clonotype: This may arise from a read error, as a much more abundant clone is one base away. The chain recombines TRBV12-3 or TRBV12-4 with TRBJ2-3; D possibly matches TRBD1 or TRBD2 (6 bases each). This CDR3 region has 16 residues. The CDR3 sequence: CAGRQGLAQGTDTQYF. CDR3 DNA sequence: TGTGCCGGCAGGCAGGGGCTAGCGCAGGGCACAGATACGCAGTATTTT.

The chain joins TRBV7-2 to TRBJ1-5; unclear D gene. Germline values: CDR1 SGHTA, CDR2 FQGNSA. The germline V and J ends were trimmed by 3 bases and 2 bases, with 11 bases remaining between them. The CDR3 totals 15 residues. The CDR3 spells CASSFSGLGNQPQHF. Here the CDR3 DNA reads TGTGCCAGCAGCTTTTCGGGTCTCGGCAATCAGCCCCAGCATTTT.

This clonotype was seen only once. A much larger clone differs by one base, so this may be a read error. This chain joins TRBV10-3 and TRBJ1-1; tentative D call: TRBD1 (6 bases). The CDR3 extends over 14 amino acids. Germline CDR1 reads ENHRY; CDR2 reads SYGVKD. This CDR3 is CASSYFPGAGEAFF. DNA of the CDR3: TGTGCCAGCAGTTACTTCCCAGGGGCAGGCGAAGCTTTCTTT.

The V and J genes are TRBV2 and TRBJ2-5; maybe TRBD2 (5 bases). CDR1 is SNHLY, CDR2 FYNNEI, per germline. The CDR3 covers 15 residues. The V and J ends lost 8 bases and 5 bases respectively, with 21 bases between them. CDR3 sequence reads: CASSGLGLRVETQYF. The CDR3 region has the DNA TGTGCCAGCTCCGGGTTAGGACTCCGGGTTGAGACCCAGTACTTC.

V gene TRBV20-1 combines with J gene TRBJ2-5, with 15 bases lining up with TRBD2. Germline V gene data show CDR1 as DFQATT and CDR2 as SNEGSKA (reference sequence). This CDR3 contains 17 residues. V dropped 6 bases and J dropped 2; count of bases not matched to a gene: 10. The CDR3 loop is CSARAPGTSGRQETQYF. For the CDR3, the DNA is TGCAGTGCCAGGGCTCCCGGGACTAGCGGGAGGCAAGAGACCCAGTACTTC.